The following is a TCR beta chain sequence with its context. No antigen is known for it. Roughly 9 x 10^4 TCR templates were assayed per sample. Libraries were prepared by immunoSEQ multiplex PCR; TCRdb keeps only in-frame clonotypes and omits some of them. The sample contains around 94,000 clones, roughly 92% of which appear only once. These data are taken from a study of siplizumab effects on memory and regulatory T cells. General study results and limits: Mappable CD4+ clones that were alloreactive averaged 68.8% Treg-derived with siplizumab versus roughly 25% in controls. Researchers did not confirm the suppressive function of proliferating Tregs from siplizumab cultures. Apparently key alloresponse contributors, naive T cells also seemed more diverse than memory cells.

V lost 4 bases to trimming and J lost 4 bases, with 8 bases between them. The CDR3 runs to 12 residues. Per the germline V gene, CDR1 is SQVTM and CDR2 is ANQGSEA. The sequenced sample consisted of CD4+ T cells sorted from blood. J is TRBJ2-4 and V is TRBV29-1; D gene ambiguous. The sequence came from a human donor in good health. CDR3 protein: CSVVPQKNIQYF. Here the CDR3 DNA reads TGCAGCGTTGTTCCCCAAAAAAACATTCAGTACTTC.